A single sample is the source of the 9 T cell receptor beta chains below, sequenced in a study of shared clonotypes between healthy human individuals. The protocol was immunoSEQ multiplex PCR, while the TCRdb copy is restricted to in-frame clones and leaves out a portion. The sample holds 850,000 to 1,100,000 clones; roughly 77% are singletons and the top ten take approximately 0.9%. The sample consisted of memory CD4+ T cells from PBMCs. Subset specified: CD45RA-negative fraction. These TCRs come from a man between 18 and 35 years old in good health. Some clones in this sample may be carry-over from other donors' samples.

V is TRBV5-1 and J is TRBJ2-1; the match to TRBD2 covers 10 bases. From germline, CDR1 is SGHRS and CDR2 YFSETQ. The CDR3 loop spans 15 amino acids. The ends lost 5 bases at V and 4 bases at J; junction bases unmatched: 6. CDR3 in DNA: TGCGCCAGCAGTACCGGGACTAGCGCATACAATGAGCAGTTCTTC. Translating gives CASSTGTSAYNEQFF.

V is TRBV18 and J is TRBJ2-1; 13 bases agree with TRBD2. Germline V gene sequence: CDR1 KGHSH, CDR2 LQKENI. This CDR3 is built from 19 residues. The trim removed 3 bases at V and 5 bases at J, leaving 13 bases unmatched. CDR3 in amino acids: CASSPTLGLAGVEHNEQFF. CDR3 sequence (DNA): TGTGCCAGCTCACCCACCCTCGGACTAGCGGGAGTTGAGCACAATGAGCAGTTCTTC.

This clone was counted only a few times. Other DNA sequences within the sample encode an identical CDR3. The chain employs TRBV2 and TRBJ1-1, with D tentatively TRBD1 (6 bases). The V gene lost 7 bases and the J gene lost 1 base, with 10 bases spanning the gap. The CDR3 contains 13 residues. Per germline, CDR1 SNHLY and CDR2 FYNNEI. CDR3 sequence: CASTLQGNTEAFF. The CDR3 region has the DNA TGTGCCAGCACCCTACAGGGGAACACTGAAGCTTTCTTT.

The rearrangement links TRBV9 to TRBJ1-3; the D gene is possibly TRBD1 (6 bases). Trimming pared 0 bases from V and 0 bases from J, leaving 19 bases between. This CDR3 comprises 19 residues. The V gene's germline CDR1 is SGDLS and CDR2 YYNGEE. CDR3 bases: TGTGCCAGCAGCGTAGAAGGGCTGGACAGATCCTACTCTGGAAACACCATATATTTT. It specifies CASSVEGLDRSYSGNTIYF.

As concerns this clone: Other DNA variants within this sample encode the same CDR3. The chain recombines TRBV18 with TRBJ2-1; 7 bases line up with TRBD1. The CDR3 covers 15 residues. V dropped 3 bases and J dropped 1; count of bases not matched to a gene: 3. Germline V gene lookup returns CDR1 KGHSH and CDR2 LQKENI. CDR3 nucleotide sequence: TGTGCCAGCTCACCCCGACAGGGATCCTACAATGAGCAGTTCTTC. It translates to CASSPRQGSYNEQFF.

This clone occurred a few times. The V call is TRBV5-1, the J call TRBJ1-1; D perhaps matches TRBD1 (5 bases). The CDR3 is 16 amino acids. Germline V gives CDR1 SGHRS, CDR2 YFSETQ. V lost 4 bases to trimming and J lost 1 base, with 17 bases between them. The CDR3 sequence: CASSIIPGLKNTEAFF. The CDR3 DNA is TGCGCCAGCAGCATTATCCCAGGGTTGAAGAACACTGAAGCTTTCTTT.

This chain links TRBV25-1 with TRBJ2-5; D is perhaps TRBD1 or TRBD2 (6 bases each). V dropped 5 bases and J dropped 5 bases, with 18 bases sitting between them. The CDR3 loop spans 15 amino acids. CDR1 and CDR2 from the germline V gene are MGHDK and SYGVNS. This CDR3 reads CASSTTREGGETQYF. The CDR3 nucleotides read TGTGCCAGCAGTACCACCCGAGAGGGGGGTGAGACCCAGTACTTC. Supplemented by reference TRBV25-1 and TRBJ2-5, the full variable domain reads EADIYQTPRYLVIGTGKKITLECSQTMGHDKMYWYQQDPGMELHLIHYSYGVNSTEKGDLSSESTVSRIRTEHFPLTLESARPSHTSQYLCASSTTREGGETQYFGPGTRLLVL.

This clone was detected only once. The chain links TRBV5-1 to TRBJ2-7; the D is unclear. Germline CDR1 SGHRS, CDR2 YFSETQ. The V gene lost 2 bases and the J gene lost 2 bases, with 11 bases spanning the gap. The CDR3 sequence is 14 residues long. This CDR3 reads CASSLALGPYEQYF. Written as DNA, the CDR3 is TGCGCCAGCAGCTTAGCGCTTGGCCCCTACGAGCAGTACTTC.

The chain recombines TRBV6-1 with TRBJ1-3; possibly TRBD1 for D (5 bases). The germline V gene encodes CDR1 MNHNS and CDR2 SASEGT. There are 14 residues in the CDR3. Trimming cost V 1 base and J 3 bases, with 7 bases left between them. CDR3: CASSEVGVGNTIYF. The CDR3 bases are TGTGCCAGCAGTGAAGTGGGGGTTGGAAACACCATATATTTT.